Listed here is a single T cell receptor beta chain. CDR3 length: 18 amino acids. Looked up from germline, CDR1 is SGHDN and CDR2 is FVKESK. Trimming at V came to 5 bases and at J to 1 base, leaving 5 bases not matched to a gene. The record originates from a study of CD8+ T cells in alopecia areata. On the study more broadly: Tofacitinib ran 6 to 18 months, followed by 6 months off drug.

TCR sequencing used cDNA made by reverse transcription of extracted RNA. Sequencing was performed with immunoSEQ multiplex PCR; in TCRdb, only in-frame clones are kept and a portion is missing. The sample has approximately 66,000 clones, approximately 60% seen once. This TCR derives from a human donor with alopecia areata. This chain links TRBV14 with TRBJ2-1, with 16 bases fitting TRBD2. The sample was CD8+ T cells sorted from blood, taken at week 0. Here the CDR3 DNA reads TGTGCCAGCAGCAGGGGACTAGCGGGAGGGCCGTCCTACAATGAGCAGTTCTTC. Translation gives CASSRGLAGGPSYNEQFF.